The TCR beta chain under discussion was sequenced for a study of response to subunit inactivated influenza vaccine. This clonotype was counted only a few times. TCRdb re-analysed the RT-PCR reads in MiXCR, keeping a single row per CDR3 protein. The sample yields roughly 460,000 distinct CDR3 sequences, roughly 9.7% seen once. Between the trimmed V and J ends, which lost 2 bases and 4 bases, there was a span of 11 bases. The length of the CDR3 is 14 residues. Germline V gene lookup returns CDR1 MNHEY and CDR2 SVGAGI. Sequencing used PBMCs from blood, obtained 45 days after vaccination. The chain is built from TRBV6-5 and TRBJ1-1; D is possibly TRBD1 (5 bases). The sequence was obtained from a middle-aged man who received an inactivated influenza vaccine. In nucleotides, the CDR3 is TGTGCCAGCAGTTACCAGGGTTGGGGCACTGAAGCTTTCTTT. Protein sequence: CASSYQGWGTEAFF.